Presented here are 3 T cell receptor beta chains from one specimen sequenced in a study of blood T cell repertoires in COVID-19. Assay used: immunoSEQ multiplex PCR; TCRdb lists only in-frame clones, some missing. The table includes about 18,000 clones, around 90% detected once. The sample was peripheral blood. The receptors were gathered from a human donor in a cohort sampled during active COVID-19.

The chain is built from TRBV19 and TRBJ2-5, with 7 bases identical to TRBD2. Losses at the gene ends were 3 bases for V and 5 bases for J; bases not matched to a gene: 15. This CDR3 has 17 residues. From germline, CDR1 is LNHDA and CDR2 SQIVND (reference sequence). The CDR3 DNA follows: TGTGCCAGTAGTATTGGGGGAGGGGTCAGTACCTTTGAGACCCAGTACTTC. This codes for CASSIGGGVSTFETQYF.

The rearrangement joins TRBV27 to TRBJ1-2, with D perhaps TRBD1 (5 bases). This CDR3 is 13 amino acids long. The V gene's germline CDR1 is MNHEY and CDR2 SMNVEV (reference sequence). Trimming took 3 bases from V and 3 from J, leaving 8 bases between them. CDR3 loop: CASSFDRDYGYTF. CDR3 in DNA: TGTGCCAGCAGTTTCGACAGAGACTATGGCTACACCTTC.

The chain combines TRBV20-1 with TRBJ2-3; D might be TRBD2 (5 bases). Germline loops: CDR1 DFQATT, CDR2 SNEGSKA (reference sequence). V was trimmed by 3 bases and J by 0 bases, leaving 10 bases between them. CDR3 length: 14 residues. In nucleotides, the CDR3 is TGCAGTGCTAGTTTGGACTCAAGCACAGATACGCAGTATTTT. Translating gives CSASLDSSTDTQYF.